The clone carrying this T cell receptor beta chain appeared many times. No antigen is known for it. This record comes from a study of neurological immune-mediated disorders. PBMCs stored at -80 C, 2 million in total, were the source of the unsorted libraries. TCRdb analysed the 5' RACE reads with MiXCR anew, one entry per CDR3 protein. Here the sample spans 72,000 or so distinct CDR3 sequences, 17% being singletons. V was trimmed by 5 bases and J by 2 bases, leaving 9 bases between them. This CDR3 is built from 13 residues. Germline V gene data show CDR1 as SGHTA and CDR2 as FQGTGA. Study outcomes and limitations: Expanded clones shared no identical CDR3 amino acid sequences across subjects, which suggested private TCR-beta repertoires in all groups. The study found the most TCR clonal expansion in HTLV-1-associated myelopathy and the least in multiple sclerosis, below healthy controls.

Sequencing input: PBMCs. The TCR comes from a woman between 40 and 50 years old in good health. The rearrangement joins TRBV7-3 to TRBJ1-1; D possibly corresponds to TRBD1 (5 bases). In nucleotides, the CDR3 is TGTGCCAGCAGCCTTGACAGTAACACTGAAGCTTTCTTT. This encodes CASSLDSNTEAFF.